This TCR beta chain was obtained from a study of shared clonotypes between healthy human individuals. General observations from the study: The study found lower generation probabilities in non-shared clonotypes than in those shared by all four donors.

Germline lookup yields CDR1 MDHEN and CDR2 SYDVKM. The CDR3 is 14 amino acids. Trimming pared 7 bases from V and 1 base from J, leaving 11 bases between. Assay used: immunoSEQ multiplex PCR; TCRdb lists only in-frame clones, some missing. The sample has approximately 1,500,000 clones; 95% to 99% are singletons. Splitting the CD4+ cells yielded a CD45RA+ naive subset and a CD45RA-negative memory subset. A remark on this clone: What it binds is not known.

This TCR was recovered from a young man in good health. This sequence joins TRBV28 and TRBJ1-5; the D is unclear. Sequencing was carried out using naive CD4+ T cells sorted from blood. The subset was: CD45RA+ positively selected. The CDR3 DNA is TGTGCCAGCAAAAGGGATAACAGCAATCAGCCCCAGCATTTT. Its translation: CASKRDNSNQPQHF.